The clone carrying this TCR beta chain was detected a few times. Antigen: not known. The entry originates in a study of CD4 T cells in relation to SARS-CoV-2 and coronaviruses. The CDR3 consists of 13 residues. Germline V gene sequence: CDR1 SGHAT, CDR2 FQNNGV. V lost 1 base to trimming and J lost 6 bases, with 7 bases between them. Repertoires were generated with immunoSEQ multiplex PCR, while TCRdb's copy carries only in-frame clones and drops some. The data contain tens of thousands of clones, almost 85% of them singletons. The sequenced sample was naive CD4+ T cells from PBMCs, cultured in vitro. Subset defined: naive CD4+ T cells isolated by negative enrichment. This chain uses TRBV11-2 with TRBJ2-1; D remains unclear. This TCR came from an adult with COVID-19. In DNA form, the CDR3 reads TGTGCCAGCAGCTTAGGAGGTATCAATGAGCAGTTCTTC. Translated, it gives CASSLGGINEQFF.